Listed here are 8 T cell receptor beta chains from one sample, sequenced in a study of T cell responses to AZD1222 COVID-19 vaccine. The assay was immunoSEQ multiplex PCR, and TCRdb's table has in-frame clones only and misses some. The data show about 82,000 clones, around nine tenths seen once. The sample here was peripheral blood, taken 28 days after the second AZD1222 dose. These receptors were collected from an adult who received the AZD1222 COVID-19 vaccine.

CDR3 DNA sequence: TGTGCCAGTAAAGGGACTAGCGGGGGGGGTGAGCAGTTCTTC. Amino acids: CASKGTSGGGEQFF. The chain couples TRBV19 to TRBJ2-1; 16 positions agree with TRBD2. The CDR3 is 14 amino acids. The germline gives CDR1 LNHDA, CDR2 SQIVND (reference sequence). V gave up 7 bases and J gave up 9 bases; unmatched junction bases: 3.

The rearrangement links TRBV7-9 to TRBJ2-1, with D possibly matching TRBD2 (5 bases). The CDR3 has 15 amino acids. Germline assignment: CDR1 SEHNR and CDR2 FQNEAQ (reference sequence). V gave up 1 base and J gave up 2 bases, with 9 bases separating them. CDR3 nucleotide sequence: TGTGCCAGCAGCTTAGGGCGGGTCGCCTACAATGAGCAGTTCTTC. Protein: CASSLGRVAYNEQFF.

The rearrangement joins TRBV28 to TRBJ1-2; tentatively, D is TRBD1 (5 bases). The length of the CDR3 is 14 residues. CDR1 and CDR2 (germline): MDHEN, SYDVKM. Trimming took 5 bases from V and 4 from J, leaving 14 bases between them. Here the CDR3 DNA reads TGTGCCAGCAGTCCCCGGGACGGAGGCTATGGCTACACCTTC. Translated, it gives CASSPRDGGYGYTF.

The chain is built from TRBV5-1 and TRBJ1-1; D gene uncertain. CDR3 length equals 16 residues. Germline lookup yields CDR1 SGHRS and CDR2 YFSETQ. Between the trimmed V and J ends, which lost 4 bases and 5 bases, there was a span of 21 bases. The DNA of the CDR3 is TGCGCCAGCAGCCAAAACCTCCCGGGAGCCTGGACTGAAGCTTTCTTT. Its translation: CASSQNLPGAWTEAFF.

This clone was detected only once. The chain combines TRBV12-5 with TRBJ2-2, with TRBD2 matching over 8 bases. With V trimmed by 7 bases and J by 6 bases, 1 base remained unmatched. The CDR3 totals 12 residues. CDR1 is LGHNT and CDR2 is FRNRAP in the germline V gene. CDR3 residues: CASARGAGELFF. CDR3 in DNA: TGTGCTAGTGCGCGGGGGGCCGGGGAGCTGTTTTTT.

This chain uses TRBV12-3 or TRBV12-4 with TRBJ1-1; possible D gene TRBD1, 6 bases. Trimming left V 7 bases short and J 5 bases short, with 11 bases between. There are 12 residues in the CDR3. CDR3 in amino acids: CASTGESTEAFF. CDR3 in DNA: TGTGCCAGCACAGGGGAGAGTACTGAAGCTTTCTTT.

This chain joins TRBV20-1 and TRBJ1-1; D is possibly TRBD1 (6 bases). V was pared by 8 bases and J by 6 bases, with 13 bases between. From germline, CDR1 is DFQATT and CDR2 SNEGSKA (reference sequence). CDR3 size: 11 residues. CDR3 sequence: CSPLGTPEAFF. CDR3 nucleotide sequence: TGCAGTCCTCTGGGGACACCTGAAGCTTTCTTT.

The chain links TRBV4-3 to TRBJ2-1; 7 bases map to TRBD2. The germline V gene encodes CDR1 LGHNA and CDR2 YSLEER. J gave up 0 bases and V 2 bases, and 19 bases lay outside the gene matches. The CDR3 spans 21 residues. The CDR3 sequence is CASSQYPSGAYLPSSYNEQFF. CDR3 sequence (DNA): TGCGCCAGCAGCCAATATCCCAGCGGGGCGTACCTCCCTAGCTCCTACAATGAGCAGTTCTTC.